This is a list of T cell receptor beta chains from one sample in a study of cytomegalovirus exposure and HLA in healthy donors. Generated by immunoSEQ multiplex PCR, the TCRdb table keeps only in-frame clones and is missing some. The data show roughly 250,000 clones, 70% to 90% seen once. The source material was PBMCs. Every receptor here comes from a woman aged 40 to 55 in good health and CMV-seropositive. CDR3s include the opening cysteine and the closing phenylalanine or tryptophan. The order of the fields is V gene, CDR3 length, clone size, J gene, D gene, CDR3 protein, CDR3 DNA. A D gene is named only where the DNA matches it firmly. Not all rows give a size; the values are once, few, many and, for expanded clones, a class.

V gene: TRBV27; CDR3 length: 13; clone size: NA; J gene: TRBJ1-1; D gene: NA; CDR3 protein: CASRQTGGAEAFF; CDR3 DNA: TGTGCCAGCAGGCAGACAGGAGGTGCGGAAGCTTTCTTT
V gene: TRBV6-1; CDR3 length: 19; clone size: NA; J gene: TRBJ2-6; D gene: TRBD1; CDR3 protein: CASSERRQGFYSGANGLTF; CDR3 DNA: TGTGCCAGCAGTGAAAGAAGACAGGGGTTTTACTCTGGGGCCAACGGCCTGACTTTC
V gene: TRBV6-1; CDR3 length: 13; clone size: few; J gene: TRBJ2-1; D gene: NA; CDR3 protein: CASSVWASEFQFF; CDR3 DNA: TGTGCCAGCAGTGTCTGGGCTAGCGAATTTCAGTTCTTC
V gene: TRBV7-2; CDR3 length: 16; clone size: NA; J gene: TRBJ2-7; D gene: TRBD1; CDR3 protein: CASSLDSTGSSYEQYF; CDR3 DNA: TGTGCCAGCAGCTTAGATTCGACAGGGAGCTCCTACGAGCAGTACTTC
V gene: TRBV19; CDR3 length: 17; clone size: NA; J gene: TRBJ2-3; D gene: TRBD1; CDR3 protein: CASSRTGFGGDTDTQYF; CDR3 DNA: TGTGCCAGTAGTCGGACAGGTTTTGGTGGGGACACAGATACGCAGTATTTT
V gene: TRBV19; CDR3 length: 16; clone size: once; J gene: TRBJ1-2; D gene: TRBD1; CDR3 protein: CASSIGQGVHLYGYTF; CDR3 DNA: TGTGCCAGTAGTATCGGACAGGGGGTTCACCTATATGGCTACACCTTC
V gene: TRBV7-9; CDR3 length: 16; clone size: NA; J gene: TRBJ2-6; D gene: TRBD2; CDR3 protein: CASSFWAGAGANVLTF; CDR3 DNA: TGTGCCAGCAGCTTTTGGGCGGGAGCTGGGGCCAACGTCCTGACTTTC
V gene: TRBV25-1; CDR3 length: 15; clone size: NA; J gene: TRBJ1-2; D gene: TRBD1; CDR3 protein: CASSDSGQAHYGYTF; CDR3 DNA: TGTGCCAGCAGTGACTCCGGACAGGCTCACTATGGCTACACCTTC
V gene: TRBV9; CDR3 length: 16; clone size: NA; J gene: TRBJ2-3; D gene: TRBD1; CDR3 protein: CASSGGQGGWMDTQYF; CDR3 DNA: TGTGCCAGCAGCGGGGGACAGGGGGGGTGGATGGATACGCAGTATTTT
V gene: TRBV7-8; CDR3 length: 15; clone size: once; J gene: TRBJ2-1; D gene: NA; CDR3 protein: CASSRIGGPGNEQFF; CDR3 DNA: TGTGCCAGCAGCCGAATCGGGGGGCCGGGCAATGAGCAGTTCTTC
V gene: TRBV30; CDR3 length: 12; clone size: few; J gene: TRBJ1-2; D gene: NA; CDR3 protein: CAWRQALYGYTF; CDR3 DNA: TGTGCCTGGAGGCAGGCCCTCTATGGCTACACCTTC
V gene: TRBV7-6; CDR3 length: 17; clone size: few; J gene: TRBJ2-2; D gene: NA; CDR3 protein: CASSSRGAGANTGELFF; CDR3 DNA: TGTGCCAGCAGCTCTCGGGGGGCAGGCGCGAACACCGGGGAGCTGTTTTTT
V gene: TRBV14; CDR3 length: 15; clone size: few; J gene: TRBJ2-1; D gene: NA; CDR3 protein: CASSPIPPYYNEQFF; CDR3 DNA: TGTGCCAGCAGCCCTATCCCGCCCTATTACAATGAGCAGTTCTTC
V gene: TRBV5-6; CDR3 length: 14; clone size: NA; J gene: TRBJ2-1; D gene: TRBD2; CDR3 protein: CASSLVAGAGEQFF; CDR3 DNA: TGTGCCAGCAGCTTGGTCGCGGGAGCCGGTGAGCAGTTCTTC
V gene: TRBV5-5; CDR3 length: 15; clone size: NA; J gene: TRBJ1-5; D gene: NA; CDR3 protein: CASSSKGDGFSAQHF; CDR3 DNA: TGTGCCAGCAGCTCCAAGGGGGATGGGTTCTCGGCCCAGCATTTT
V gene: TRBV18; CDR3 length: 16; clone size: NA; J gene: TRBJ2-6; D gene: NA; CDR3 protein: CASSPPGAGGANVLTF; CDR3 DNA: TGTGCCAGCTCACCACCAGGGGCTGGTGGGGCCAACGTCCTGACTTTC
V gene: TRBV29-1; CDR3 length: 11; clone size: NA; J gene: TRBJ2-1; D gene: NA; CDR3 protein: CSVGKLEVQFF; CDR3 DNA: TGCAGCGTTGGCAAGTTGGAGGTGCAGTTCTTC
V gene: TRBV9; CDR3 length: 13; clone size: NA; J gene: TRBJ1-1; D gene: NA; CDR3 protein: CASSVGGRSEAFF; CDR3 DNA: TGTGCCAGCAGCGTAGGTGGTCGGTCTGAAGCTTTCTTT
V gene: TRBV4-3; CDR3 length: 17; clone size: NA; J gene: TRBJ2-7; D gene: TRBD2; CDR3 protein: CASSQDSPGRHPYEQYF; CDR3 DNA: TGCGCCAGCAGCCAAGATTCCCCCGGGAGGCATCCTTACGAGCAGTACTTC
V gene: TRBV19; CDR3 length: 15; clone size: NA; J gene: TRBJ2-2; D gene: TRBD2; CDR3 protein: CASRPGGPLTGELFF; CDR3 DNA: TGTGCCAGTAGACCGGGAGGGCCTTTAACCGGGGAGCTGTTTTTT
V gene: TRBV18; CDR3 length: 13; clone size: NA; J gene: TRBJ2-7; D gene: TRBD1; CDR3 protein: CASSVTGGYEQYF; CDR3 DNA: TGTGCCAGCTCAGTGACAGGGGGCTACGAGCAGTACTTC
V gene: TRBV12-5; CDR3 length: 18; clone size: NA; J gene: TRBJ2-1; D gene: TRBD2; CDR3 protein: CASGAGLLAGNGRDEQFF; CDR3 DNA: TGTGCTAGTGGTGCTGGCCTACTAGCGGGAAACGGTAGGGATGAGCAGTTCTTC
V gene: TRBV5-6; CDR3 length: 14; clone size: NA; J gene: TRBJ1-3; D gene: NA; CDR3 protein: CASSLLYVGNTIYF; CDR3 DNA: TGTGCCAGCAGCTTGTTGTATGTGGGAAACACCATATATTTT
V gene: TRBV6-6; CDR3 length: 13; clone size: NA; J gene: TRBJ2-7; D gene: NA; CDR3 protein: CASSGSGTYEQYF; CDR3 DNA: TGTGCCAGCAGTGGCTCCGGGACCTACGAGCAGTACTTC
V gene: TRBV19; CDR3 length: 16; clone size: NA; J gene: TRBJ2-1; D gene: NA; CDR3 protein: CASSIIRAGFYNEQFF; CDR3 DNA: TGTGCCAGTAGTATAATTAGGGCGGGATTTTACAATGAGCAGTTCTTC
V gene: TRBV28; CDR3 length: 13; clone size: NA; J gene: TRBJ1-5; D gene: NA; CDR3 protein: CASASTGNQPQHF; CDR3 DNA: TGTGCCAGCGCGTCAACAGGCAATCAGCCCCAGCATTTT
V gene: TRBV6-6; CDR3 length: 15; clone size: NA; J gene: TRBJ2-6; D gene: NA; CDR3 protein: CASTSGGSGANVLTF; CDR3 DNA: TGTGCCAGCACTAGTGGCGGGTCTGGGGCCAACGTCCTGACTTTC
V gene: TRBV7-2; CDR3 length: 17; clone size: NA; J gene: TRBJ2-3; D gene: TRBD2; CDR3 protein: CASSPASGRAGTDTQYF; CDR3 DNA: TGTGCCAGCAGCCCCGCTAGCGGGAGGGCCGGCACAGATACGCAGTATTTT
V gene: TRBV5-6; CDR3 length: 17; clone size: NA; J gene: TRBJ2-7; D gene: TRBD2; CDR3 protein: CASSLGRQSGRAFEQYF; CDR3 DNA: TGTGCCAGCAGCTTGGGCCGACAAAGCGGGAGGGCTTTTGAGCAGTACTTC
V gene: TRBV20-1; CDR3 length: 11; clone size: few; J gene: TRBJ2-7; D gene: NA; CDR3 protein: CSARESGEQYF; CDR3 DNA: TGCAGTGCTAGAGAATCGGGGGAGCAGTACTTC
V gene: TRBV11-3; CDR3 length: 19; clone size: few; J gene: TRBJ2-3; D gene: TRBD2; CDR3 protein: CASSLLSYLAGVSTDTQYF; CDR3 DNA: TGTGCCAGCAGCTTACTATCTTATCTTGCGGGAGTCAGCACAGATACGCAGTATTTT
V gene: TRBV27; CDR3 length: 14; clone size: NA; J gene: TRBJ1-6; D gene: NA; CDR3 protein: CASSFGGTGSPLHF; CDR3 DNA: TGTGCCAGCAGTTTTGGAGGTACGGGGTCACCCCTCCACTTT
V gene: TRBV7-6; CDR3 length: 12; clone size: NA; J gene: TRBJ2-1; D gene: NA; CDR3 protein: CASSIQGYEQFF; CDR3 DNA: TGTGCCAGCAGCATCCAGGGTTATGAGCAGTTCTTC
V gene: TRBV28; CDR3 length: 14; clone size: few; J gene: TRBJ1-4; D gene: NA; CDR3 protein: CASSMGGGNEKLFF; CDR3 DNA: TGTGCCAGCAGCATGGGTGGCGGGAATGAAAAACTGTTTTTT
V gene: TRBV7-2; CDR3 length: 13; clone size: NA; J gene: TRBJ2-7; D gene: NA; CDR3 protein: CASSLFSPGEQYF; CDR3 DNA: TGTGCCAGCAGCTTATTTTCCCCGGGCGAGCAGTACTTC
V gene: TRBV27; CDR3 length: 17; clone size: NA; J gene: TRBJ2-3; D gene: NA; CDR3 protein: CASSPLSERQATDTQYF; CDR3 DNA: TGTGCCAGCAGTCCCCTATCGGAGCGCCAAGCAACAGATACGCAGTATTTT
V gene: TRBV15; CDR3 length: 17; clone size: NA; J gene: TRBJ1-2; D gene: NA; CDR3 protein: CATSRVGSDKLAYGYTF; CDR3 DNA: TGTGCCACCAGCAGAGTAGGTTCTGACAAGCTTGCCTATGGCTACACCTTC
V gene: TRBV28; CDR3 length: 16; clone size: NA; J gene: TRBJ2-5; D gene: TRBD2; CDR3 protein: CASSSRTSGRLETQYF; CDR3 DNA: TGTGCCAGCAGTTCCCGGACTAGCGGGAGGTTGGAGACCCAGTACTTC
V gene: TRBV9; CDR3 length: 15; clone size: NA; J gene: TRBJ1-5; D gene: NA; CDR3 protein: CASSFTGEVGQPQHF; CDR3 DNA: TGTGCCAGCAGCTTCACGGGGGAGGTGGGGCAGCCCCAGCATTTT
V gene: TRBV29-1; CDR3 length: 12; clone size: NA; J gene: TRBJ1-2; D gene: NA; CDR3 protein: CSAENPGGGYTF; CDR3 DNA: TGCAGCGCCGAGAACCCGGGGGGTGGCTACACCTTC
V gene: TRBV6-5; CDR3 length: 13; clone size: NA; J gene: TRBJ2-1; D gene: TRBD1; CDR3 protein: CASGDAGQDEQFF; CDR3 DNA: TGTGCCAGCGGGGATGCGGGACAGGATGAGCAGTTCTTC
V gene: TRBV9; CDR3 length: 16; clone size: NA; J gene: TRBJ2-5; D gene: NA; CDR3 protein: CASSADRTVGPETQYF; CDR3 DNA: TGTGCCAGCAGCGCCGACAGGACAGTTGGGCCAGAGACCCAGTACTTC
V gene: TRBV9; CDR3 length: 14; clone size: few; J gene: TRBJ2-2; D gene: TRBD2; CDR3 protein: CASSVGGSGGELFF; CDR3 DNA: TGTGCCAGCAGCGTAGGCGGGAGTGGCGGGGAGCTGTTTTTT
V gene: TRBV7-9; CDR3 length: 13; clone size: NA; J gene: TRBJ2-7; D gene: NA; CDR3 protein: CASSWGDPYEQYF; CDR3 DNA: TGTGCCAGCAGCTGGGGGGATCCCTACGAGCAGTACTTC
V gene: TRBV27; CDR3 length: 15; clone size: NA; J gene: TRBJ2-1; D gene: NA; CDR3 protein: CASTSTGFGNNEQFF; CDR3 DNA: TGTGCCAGCACTTCCACCGGGTTTGGAAACAATGAGCAGTTCTTC
V gene: TRBV7-3; CDR3 length: 15; clone size: NA; J gene: TRBJ2-7; D gene: TRBD2; CDR3 protein: CASSPGLAGGSEQYF; CDR3 DNA: TGTGCCAGCAGCCCCGGACTAGCGGGAGGATCCGAGCAGTACTTC
V gene: TRBV28; CDR3 length: 18; clone size: NA; J gene: TRBJ2-7; D gene: TRBD1; CDR3 protein: CASSQFKPGQGSPYEQYF; CDR3 DNA: TGTGCCAGCAGCCAATTTAAGCCGGGACAGGGGTCTCCCTACGAGCAGTACTTC
V gene: TRBV10-1; CDR3 length: 14; clone size: NA; J gene: TRBJ2-5; D gene: TRBD1; CDR3 protein: CASRVQGYQETQYF; CDR3 DNA: TGCGCCAGCAGGGTACAGGGGTACCAAGAGACCCAGTACTTC
V gene: TRBV5-8; CDR3 length: 19; clone size: NA; J gene: TRBJ2-1; D gene: NA; CDR3 protein: CASSLYTRTGVSSYNEQFF; CDR3 DNA: TGTGCCAGCAGCCTATATACCCGGACTGGGGTCAGCTCCTACAATGAGCAGTTCTTC
V gene: TRBV7-9; CDR3 length: 11; clone size: NA; J gene: TRBJ1-1; D gene: NA; CDR3 protein: CASSPYTEAFF; CDR3 DNA: TGTGCCAGCAGCCCCTACACTGAAGCTTTCTTT
V gene: TRBV18; CDR3 length: 14; clone size: NA; J gene: TRBJ1-5; D gene: NA; CDR3 protein: CASSAGVVDQPQHF; CDR3 DNA: TGTGCCAGCTCCGCAGGGGTCGTTGATCAGCCCCAGCATTTT
V gene: TRBV7-8; CDR3 length: 17; clone size: NA; J gene: TRBJ2-7; D gene: NA; CDR3 protein: CASSPYTASHWAKEQYF; CDR3 DNA: TGTGCCAGCAGCCCATATACCGCCTCCCACTGGGCTAAGGAGCAGTACTTC
V gene: TRBV10-3; CDR3 length: 16; clone size: NA; J gene: TRBJ2-7; D gene: TRBD1; CDR3 protein: CAISDATGTGSYEQYF; CDR3 DNA: TGTGCCATCAGTGACGCAACCGGGACAGGGTCCTACGAGCAGTACTTC
V gene: TRBV21-1; CDR3 length: 15; clone size: NA; J gene: TRBJ2-5; D gene: NA; CDR3 protein: CASKPGQGLQETQYF; CDR3 DNA: TGTGCCAGCAAGCCGGGACAGGGCCTCCAAGAGACCCAGTACTTC
V gene: TRBV28; CDR3 length: 14; clone size: NA; J gene: TRBJ1-5; D gene: NA; CDR3 protein: CASSLLRRDQPQHF; CDR3 DNA: TGTGCCAGCAGTTTATTAAGGCGGGATCAGCCCCAGCATTTT
V gene: TRBV28; CDR3 length: 13; clone size: once; J gene: TRBJ1-2; D gene: NA; CDR3 protein: CASSFGGGYGYTF; CDR3 DNA: TGTGCCAGCAGTTTCGGGGGAGGCTATGGCTACACCTTC
V gene: TRBV2; CDR3 length: 13; clone size: NA; J gene: TRBJ2-3; D gene: TRBD2; CDR3 protein: CASKREVTDTQYF; CDR3 DNA: TGTGCCAGCAAGCGGGAGGTAACAGATACGCAGTATTTT